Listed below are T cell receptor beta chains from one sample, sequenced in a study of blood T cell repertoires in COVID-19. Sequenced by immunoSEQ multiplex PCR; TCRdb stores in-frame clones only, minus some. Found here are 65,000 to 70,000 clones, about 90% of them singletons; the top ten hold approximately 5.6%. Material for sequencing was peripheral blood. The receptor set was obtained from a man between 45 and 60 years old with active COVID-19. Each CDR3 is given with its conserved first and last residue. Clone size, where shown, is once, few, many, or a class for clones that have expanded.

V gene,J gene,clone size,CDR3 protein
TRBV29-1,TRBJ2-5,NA,CSVEGGRVGPQETQYF
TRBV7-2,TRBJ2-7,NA,CASSFNSGRSSYEQYF
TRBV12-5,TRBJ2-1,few,CASGLEIGQGIPEQFF
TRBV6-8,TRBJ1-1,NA,CATPDSHLTCPNTEAFF
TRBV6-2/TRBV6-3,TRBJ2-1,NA,CASSRSTGLEMYNEQFF
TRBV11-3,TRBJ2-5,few,CASSDSLAERGYWTQETQYF
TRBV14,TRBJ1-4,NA,CASSQGGSYNEKLFF
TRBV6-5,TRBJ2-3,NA,CASSYGGTTDTQYF
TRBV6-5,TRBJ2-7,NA,CASRTGSEQYF
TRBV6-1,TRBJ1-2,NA,CASSEMAGQHYGYTF
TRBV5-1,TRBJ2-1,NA,CASRGTGPYNEQFF
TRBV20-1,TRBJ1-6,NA,CSARGRSPLHF
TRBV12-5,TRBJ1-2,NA,CASGLGSAAGYTF
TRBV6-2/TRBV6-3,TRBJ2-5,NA,CASSKDRARQETQYF
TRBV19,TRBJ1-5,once,CASSKDRGRNQPQHF
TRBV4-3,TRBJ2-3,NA,CASSQALLAGGPYTQYF
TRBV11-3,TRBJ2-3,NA,CASSSAVFDTQYF
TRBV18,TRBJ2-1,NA,CASSSTGASYNEQFF
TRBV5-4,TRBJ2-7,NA,CASSLMASGSYEQYF
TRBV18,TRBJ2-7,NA,CASSPLAGVDEQYF
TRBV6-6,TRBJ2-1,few,CASSKGLVIFNEQFF
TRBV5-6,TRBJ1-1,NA,CASSPQGFRNTEAFF
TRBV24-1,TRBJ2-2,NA,CATSDLVRGDTGELFF
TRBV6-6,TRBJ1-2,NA,CASSDRGGYGYTF
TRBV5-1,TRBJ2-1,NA,CASSADRGGFSYNEQFF
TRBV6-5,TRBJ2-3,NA,CASSFLGTDTQYF
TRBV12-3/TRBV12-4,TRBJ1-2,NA,CASSPQGDYGYTF
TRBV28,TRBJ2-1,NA,CASSLGLRNEQFF
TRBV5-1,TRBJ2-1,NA,CASSLSLADNNEQFF
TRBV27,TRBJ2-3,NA,CASRLSGVVADTQYF
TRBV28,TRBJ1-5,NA,CASSRTVSSNQPQHF
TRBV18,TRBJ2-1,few,CASSPSPGNDEQFF
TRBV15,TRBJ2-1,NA,CATSRDLERSNEQFF
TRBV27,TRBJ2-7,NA,CASSPGTGGFNEQYF
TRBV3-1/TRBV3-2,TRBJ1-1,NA,CASSQGQKNTEAFF
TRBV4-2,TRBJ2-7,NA,CASSQLGQGLYEQYF
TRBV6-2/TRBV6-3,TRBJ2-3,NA,CASSYALGDTQYF
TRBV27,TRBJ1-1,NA,CASSWGQGIKVGTEAFF
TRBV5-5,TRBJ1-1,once,CASSTTRTGGGAFF
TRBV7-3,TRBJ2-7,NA,CASSPRRRGSYEQYF
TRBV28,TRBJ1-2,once,CASTVIRGRGNYGYTF